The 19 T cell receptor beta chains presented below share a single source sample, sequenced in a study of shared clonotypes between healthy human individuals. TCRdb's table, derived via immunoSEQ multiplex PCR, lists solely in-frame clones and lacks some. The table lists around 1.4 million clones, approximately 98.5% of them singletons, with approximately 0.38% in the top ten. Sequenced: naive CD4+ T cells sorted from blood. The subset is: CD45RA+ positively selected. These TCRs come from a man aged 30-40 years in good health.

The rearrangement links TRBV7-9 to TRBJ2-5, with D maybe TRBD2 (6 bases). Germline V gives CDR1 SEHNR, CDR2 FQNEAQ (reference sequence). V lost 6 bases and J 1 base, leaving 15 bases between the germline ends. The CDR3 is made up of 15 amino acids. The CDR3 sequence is CASSPPSAGQETQYF. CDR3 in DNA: TGTGCCAGCAGTCCGCCTAGCGCCGGCCAAGAGACCCAGTACTTC.

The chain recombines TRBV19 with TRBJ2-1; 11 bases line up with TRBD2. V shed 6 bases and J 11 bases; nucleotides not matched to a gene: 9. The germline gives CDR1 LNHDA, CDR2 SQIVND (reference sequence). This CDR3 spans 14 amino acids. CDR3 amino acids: CASSVLAGVPQQFF. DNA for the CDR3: TGTGCCAGTAGCGTACTAGCGGGAGTCCCCCAGCAGTTCTTC. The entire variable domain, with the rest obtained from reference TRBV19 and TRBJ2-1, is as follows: DGGITQSPKYLFRKEGQNVTLSCEQNLNHDAMYWYRQDPGQGLRLIYYSQIVNDFQKGDIAEGYSVSREKKESFPLTVTSAQKNPTAFYLCASSVLAGVPQQFFGPGTRLTVL.

Here the CDR3 reads CSVEGGTGIYGYTF. CDR3 coding DNA: TGCAGCGTCGAGGGGGGGACAGGGATTTATGGCTACACCTTC. The genes are TRBV29-1 and TRBJ1-2, with TRBD1 matching 9 bases. The CDR3 runs to 14 residues. V gave up 6 bases and J gave up 5 bases; unmatched junction bases: 10. The V gene's germline CDR1 is SQVTM and CDR2 ANQGSEA.

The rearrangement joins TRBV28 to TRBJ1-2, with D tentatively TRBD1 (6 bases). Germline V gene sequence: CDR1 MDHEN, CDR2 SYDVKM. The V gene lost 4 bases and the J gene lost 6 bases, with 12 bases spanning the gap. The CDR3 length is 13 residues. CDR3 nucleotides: TGTGCCAGCAGTTCCCCCGGGACAAATGGCTACACCTTC. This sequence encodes CASSSPGTNGYTF.

The CDR3 is CASSSPSGIGYEQYF. DNA for the CDR3: TGTGCCAGCAGTTCCCCTAGCGGGATAGGTTACGAGCAGTACTTC. The chain recombines TRBV28 with TRBJ2-7; 9 nucleotides align to TRBD2. Trimming cost V 4 bases and J 4 bases; bases outside gene matches: 8. Germline CDR1 is MDHEN and CDR2 is SYDVKM. The CDR3 runs 15 residues.

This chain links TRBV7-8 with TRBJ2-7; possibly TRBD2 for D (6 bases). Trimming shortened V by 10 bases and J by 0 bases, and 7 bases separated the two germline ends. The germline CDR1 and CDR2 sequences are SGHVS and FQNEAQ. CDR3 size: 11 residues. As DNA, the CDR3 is TGTGCCACGGGAGCCTCCTACGAGCAGTACTTC. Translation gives CATGASYEQYF.

CDR3 coding DNA: TGTGCCAGTAGGCCCAGCGGGAGATCGGGCGGGGAGCTGTTTTTT. Amino acids: CASRPSGRSGGELFF. J is TRBJ2-2 and V is TRBV19, with TRBD2 identical over 8 bases. V lost 6 bases and J lost 7; bases outside the gene matches: 10. Germline-derived CDR1 and CDR2 are LNHDA and SQIVND (reference sequence). The CDR3 is 15 amino acids. Together with reference TRBV19 and TRBJ2-2, the CDR3 gives the full variable domain: DGGITQSPKYLFRKEGQNVTLSCEQNLNHDAMYWYRQDPGQGLRLIYYSQIVNDFQKGDIAEGYSVSREKKESFPLTVTSAQKNPTAFYLCASRPSGRSGGELFFGEGSRLTVL.

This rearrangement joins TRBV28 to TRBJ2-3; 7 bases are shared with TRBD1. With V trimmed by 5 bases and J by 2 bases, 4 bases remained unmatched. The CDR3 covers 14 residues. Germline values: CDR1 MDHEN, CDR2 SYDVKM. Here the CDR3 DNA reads TGTGCCAGCAGTCGACAGGGCTTCACAGATACGCAGTATTTT. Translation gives CASSRQGFTDTQYF.

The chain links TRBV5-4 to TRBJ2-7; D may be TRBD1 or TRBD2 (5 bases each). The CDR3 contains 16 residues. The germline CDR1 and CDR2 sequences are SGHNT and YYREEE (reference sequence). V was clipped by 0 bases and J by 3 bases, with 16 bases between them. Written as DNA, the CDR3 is TGTGCCAGCAGCTTGGCCGGGTCGAGGGGCCTCTACGAGCAGTACTTC. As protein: CASSLAGSRGLYEQYF.

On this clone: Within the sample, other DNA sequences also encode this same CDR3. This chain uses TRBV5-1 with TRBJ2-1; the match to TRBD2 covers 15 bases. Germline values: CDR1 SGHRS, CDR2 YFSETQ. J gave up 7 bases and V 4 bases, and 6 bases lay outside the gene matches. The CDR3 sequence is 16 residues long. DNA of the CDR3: TGCGCCAGCAGCATAGGACTAGCGGGAGGGTATAATGAGCAGTTCTTC. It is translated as CASSIGLAGGYNEQFF.

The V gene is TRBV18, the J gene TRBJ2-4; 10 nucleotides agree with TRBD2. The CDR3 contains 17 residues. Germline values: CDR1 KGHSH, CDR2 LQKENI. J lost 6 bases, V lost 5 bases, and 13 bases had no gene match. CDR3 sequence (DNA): TGTGCCAGCTCAGCCGTGAGCGGGAGGGCCGATCGAAACATTCAGTACTTC. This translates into CASSAVSGRADRNIQYF.

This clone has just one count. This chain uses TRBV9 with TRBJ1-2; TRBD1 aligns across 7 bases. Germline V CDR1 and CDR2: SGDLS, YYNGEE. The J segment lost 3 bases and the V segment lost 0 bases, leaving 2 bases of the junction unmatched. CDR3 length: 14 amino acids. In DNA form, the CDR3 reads TGTGCCAGCAGCGTAGCCGACAGGGACTATGGCTACACCTTC. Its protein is CASSVADRDYGYTF.

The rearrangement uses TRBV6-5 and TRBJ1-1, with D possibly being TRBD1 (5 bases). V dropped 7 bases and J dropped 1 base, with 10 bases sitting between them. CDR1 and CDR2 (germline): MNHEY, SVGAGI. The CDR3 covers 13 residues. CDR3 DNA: TGTGCCAGCAAAAGGGACGGGAACACTGAAGCTTTCTTT. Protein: CASKRDGNTEAFF.

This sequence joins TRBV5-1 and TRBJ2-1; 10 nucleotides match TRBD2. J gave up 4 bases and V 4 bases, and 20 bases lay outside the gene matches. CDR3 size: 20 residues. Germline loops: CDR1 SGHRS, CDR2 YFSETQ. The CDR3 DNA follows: TGCGCCAGCAGCCAATCCAGGAACCGAGGACTAGCGGAACTATACAATGAGCAGTTCTTC. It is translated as CASSQSRNRGLAELYNEQFF.

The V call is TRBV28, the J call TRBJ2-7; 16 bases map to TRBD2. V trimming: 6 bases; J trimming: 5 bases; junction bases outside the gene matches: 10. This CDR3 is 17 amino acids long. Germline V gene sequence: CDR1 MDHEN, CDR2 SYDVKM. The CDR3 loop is CASSGTSGRARIDEQYF. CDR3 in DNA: TGTGCCAGCAGCGGGACTAGCGGGAGGGCCAGAATAGACGAGCAGTACTTC.

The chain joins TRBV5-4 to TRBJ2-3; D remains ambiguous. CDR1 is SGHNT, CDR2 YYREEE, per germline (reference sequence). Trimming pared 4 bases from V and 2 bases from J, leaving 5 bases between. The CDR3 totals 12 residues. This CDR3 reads CASSPHTDTQYF. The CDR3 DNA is TGTGCCAGCAGCCCCCACACAGATACGCAGTATTTT.

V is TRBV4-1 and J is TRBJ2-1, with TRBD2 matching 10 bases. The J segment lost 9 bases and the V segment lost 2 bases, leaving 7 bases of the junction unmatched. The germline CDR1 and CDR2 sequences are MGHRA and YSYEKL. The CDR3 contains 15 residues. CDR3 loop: CASSQPARTSGEQFF. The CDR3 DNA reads TGCGCCAGCAGCCAACCTGCGAGGACTAGCGGTGAGCAGTTCTTC.

This CDR3 reads CASSRGSGGISYNEQFF. CDR3 DNA: TGCGCCAGCAGCCGGGGTTCAGGGGGTATATCCTACAATGAGCAGTTCTTC. This chain uses TRBV4-3 with TRBJ2-1; TRBD1 matches 7 bases. The V and J ends lost 4 bases and 1 base, in that order; junction bases with no gene match: 10. This CDR3 spans 17 amino acids. CDR1 is LGHNA, CDR2 YSLEER, per germline.

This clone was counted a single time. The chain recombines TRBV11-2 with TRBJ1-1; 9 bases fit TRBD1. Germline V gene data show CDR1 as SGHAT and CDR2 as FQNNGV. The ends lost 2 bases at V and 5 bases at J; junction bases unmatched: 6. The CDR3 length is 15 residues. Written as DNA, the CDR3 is TGTGCCAGCAGCTTATTACAGGGGGCTAAGACTGAAGCTTTCTTT. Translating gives CASSLLQGAKTEAFF.